Listed here are 9 T cell receptor beta chains from one sample, sequenced in a study of spatial heterogeneity in lung cancer. For these TCRs, the target antigens are not known. Time point indicated: sample taken at primary tumor resection. TCRdb passed the 5' RACE reads through MiXCR, listing each CDR3 protein once. The data contain 8,000 to 9,500 distinct CDR3 sequences, 2.9% of them seen just once; the ten biggest clones take up roughly an eighth. The study, taken as a whole, reports: Counts of expanded alpha and beta TCRs within tumors tracked the tumor nonsynonymous mutation count.

The sequencing here drew on lung tumor tissue, taken at surgery. The source is a male donor with early-stage non-small cell lung cancer.

This clonotype occurred many times. The rearrangement links TRBV5-4 to TRBJ1-1; a possible D gene is TRBD1 (6 bases). This CDR3 comprises 14 residues. The V end lost 2 bases, the J end lost 2 bases, and 10 bases lay between the germline ends. The germline CDR1 and CDR2 sequences are SGHNT and YYREEE (reference sequence). CDR3 region: CASSLQGINTEAFF. The CDR3, as DNA: TGTGCCAGCAGCTTACAGGGAATAAACACTGAAGCTTTCTTT. Looking up the rest from reference TRBV5-4 and TRBJ1-1 gives the full variable domain: ETGVTQSPTHLIKTRGQQVTLRCSSQSGHNTVSWYQQALGQGPQFIFQYYREEENGRGNFPPRFSGLQFPNYSSELNVNALELDDSALYLCASSLQGINTEAFFGQGTRLTVV.

This clonotype was recorded at least ten times. The V gene is TRBV13, the J gene TRBJ2-1; D is uncertain. Per the germline V gene, CDR1 is PRHDT and CDR2 is FYEKMQ (reference sequence). The germline V and J ends were trimmed by 3 bases and 0 bases, with 9 bases remaining between them. The CDR3 is 15 amino acids. The CDR3 sequence: CASSFKGHSYNEQFF. CDR3 in DNA: TGTGCCAGCAGCTTTAAAGGCCACTCCTACAATGAGCAGTTCTTC.

This clonotype has at least ten counts. The V call is TRBV10-3, the J call TRBJ2-3, with D unresolved. The CDR3 covers 15 residues. The ends were cut back, 0 bases at V and 2 bases at J, with 9 bases in the middle. Germline CDR1 and CDR2: ENHRY and SYGVKD. The CDR3 bases are TGTGCCATCAGTGAGTCGGCAGGATACACAGATACGCAGTATTTT. Protein: CAISESAGYTDTQYF.

Comments on this clonotype: A read error may explain this, as a much larger clone is one base away. The chain joins TRBV11-2 to TRBJ1-3; D is uncertain. CDR3 length: 14 residues. Germline-derived CDR1 and CDR2 are SGHAT and FQNNGV. The CDR3 loop reads CASSQAGSGNAIYF. Written as DNA, the CDR3 is TGTGCCAGCAGCCAAGCTGGTTCTGGAAACGCCATATATTTT.

This clonotype was picked up many times. The chain is built from TRBV5-1 and TRBJ2-3, with 9 nucleotides matching TRBD2. Germline V gene sequence: CDR1 SGHRS, CDR2 YFSETQ. The CDR3 extends over 16 amino acids. V lost 0 bases to trimming and J lost 0 bases; unmatched junction nucleotides: 2. CDR3 residues: CASSLVSGGSTDTQYF. In nucleotides, the CDR3 is TGCGCCAGCAGCTTGGTTAGCGGGGGAAGCACAGATACGCAGTATTTT.

At least ten counts were recorded for this clonotype. This chain uses TRBV5-1 with TRBJ2-4, with TRBD2 identical over 8 bases. CDR1 is SGHRS, CDR2 YFSETQ, per germline. The CDR3 is 15 residues long. The V and J ends lost 1 base and 6 bases, in that order; junction bases with no gene match: 6. This CDR3 reads CASSLQAGGVNIQYF. Here the CDR3 DNA reads TGCGCCAGCAGCTTGCAGGCGGGGGGCGTAAACATTCAGTACTTC. The full variable domain, with the rest looked up from reference TRBV5-1 and TRBJ2-4, is KAGVTQTPRYLIKTRGQQVTLSCSPISGHRSVSWYQQTPGQGLQFLFEYFSETQRNKGNFPGRFSGRQFSNSRSEMNVSTLELGDSALYLCASSLQAGGVNIQYFGAGTRLSVL.

In its sample, this clonotype was seen a few times. The chain is built from TRBV5-4 and TRBJ1-6; 8 bases are shared with TRBD1. Germline assignment: CDR1 SGHNT and CDR2 YYREEE (reference sequence). There are 14 residues in the CDR3. The V and J ends lost 4 bases and 7 bases, in that order; junction bases with no gene match: 4. As DNA, the CDR3 is TGTGCCAGCAGCGGTGACAGGGGAAATTCACCCCTCCACTTT. This encodes CASSGDRGNSPLHF.

This clonotype was counted many times. V and J are TRBV20-1 and TRBJ1-2; the D gene is possibly TRBD1 (6 bases). The CDR3 spans 12 residues. CDR1 and CDR2 (germline): DFQATT, SNEGSKA (reference sequence). The CDR3 loop is CSSDRPNYGYTF. CDR3 nucleotide sequence: TGCAGCTCCGACAGGCCTAACTATGGCTACACCTTC.

This clonotype qualifies as medium-sized. V gene TRBV2 combines with J gene TRBJ2-7; no reliable D call. Germline V lookup: CDR1 SNHLY, CDR2 FYNNEI. Trimming pared 6 bases from V and 0 bases from J, leaving 12 bases between. CDR3 length: 14 residues. The CDR3 DNA reads TGTGCCAGCAGGGAAACAGTGTTCTCCTACGAGCAGTACTTC. Translation gives CASRETVFSYEQYF. Using reference TRBV2 and TRBJ2-7 for the parts outside the CDR3, the full variable domain is EPEVTQTPSHQVTQMGQEVILRCVPISNHLYFYWYRQILGQKVEFLVSFYNNEISEKSEIFDDQFSVERPDGSNFTLKIRSTKLEDSAMYFCASRETVFSYEQYFGPGTRLTVT.